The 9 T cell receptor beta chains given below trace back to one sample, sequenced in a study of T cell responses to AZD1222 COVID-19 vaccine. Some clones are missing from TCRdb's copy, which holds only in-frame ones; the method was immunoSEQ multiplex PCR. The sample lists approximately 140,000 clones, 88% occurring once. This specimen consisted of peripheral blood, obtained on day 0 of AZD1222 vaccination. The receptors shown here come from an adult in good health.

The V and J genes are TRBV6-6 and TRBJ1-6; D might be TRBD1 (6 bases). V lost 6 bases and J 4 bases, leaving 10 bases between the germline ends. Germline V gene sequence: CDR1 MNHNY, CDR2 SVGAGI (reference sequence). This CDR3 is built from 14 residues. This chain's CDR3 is CASRDRNYNSPLHF. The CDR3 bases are TGTGCCAGCAGAGACAGGAATTATAATTCACCCCTCCACTTT.

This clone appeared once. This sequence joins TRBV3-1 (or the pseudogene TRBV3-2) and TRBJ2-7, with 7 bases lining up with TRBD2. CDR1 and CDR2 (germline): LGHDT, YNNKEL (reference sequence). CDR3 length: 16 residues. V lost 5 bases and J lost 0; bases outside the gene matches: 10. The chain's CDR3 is CASSGRSGEVSYEQYF. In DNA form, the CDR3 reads TGTGCCAGCAGCGGACGAAGCGGGGAGGTCTCCTACGAGCAGTACTTC.

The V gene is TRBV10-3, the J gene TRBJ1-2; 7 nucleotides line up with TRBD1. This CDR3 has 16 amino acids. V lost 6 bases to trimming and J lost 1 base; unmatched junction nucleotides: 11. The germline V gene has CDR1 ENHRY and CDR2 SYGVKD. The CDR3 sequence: CAIRAAGGGFNYGYTF. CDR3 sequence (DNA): TGTGCCATCAGGGCGGCAGGGGGGGGTTTTAACTATGGCTACACCTTC.

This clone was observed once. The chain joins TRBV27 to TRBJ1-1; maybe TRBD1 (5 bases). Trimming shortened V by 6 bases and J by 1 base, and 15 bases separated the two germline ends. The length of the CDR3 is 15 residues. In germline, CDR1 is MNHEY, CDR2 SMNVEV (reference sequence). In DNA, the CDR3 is TGTGCCAGCAGCCCGGGGGGGAGGGGGAACACTGAAGCTTTCTTT. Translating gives CASSPGGRGNTEAFF.

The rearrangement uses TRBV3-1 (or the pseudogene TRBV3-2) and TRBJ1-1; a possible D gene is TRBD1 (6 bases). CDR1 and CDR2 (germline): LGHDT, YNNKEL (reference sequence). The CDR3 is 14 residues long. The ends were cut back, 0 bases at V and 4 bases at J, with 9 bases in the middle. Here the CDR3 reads CASSQEVGGTEAFF. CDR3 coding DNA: TGTGCCAGCAGCCAAGAAGTAGGGGGCACTGAAGCTTTCTTT.

CDR3 DNA: TGTGCCAGCAGTCCGTCCGGGTCCGGGGAGCTGTTTTTT. This gives the protein CASSPSGSGELFF. The gene calls are TRBV6-5 and TRBJ2-2; D gene uncertain. The CDR3 runs to 13 residues. Trimming took off 5 bases at V and 6 bases at J, with 10 bases between the two ends. Germline loops: CDR1 MNHEY, CDR2 SVGAGI.

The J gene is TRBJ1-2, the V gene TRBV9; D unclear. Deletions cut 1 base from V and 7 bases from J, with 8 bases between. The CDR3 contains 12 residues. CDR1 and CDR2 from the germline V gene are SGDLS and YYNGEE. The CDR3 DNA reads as TGTGCCAGCAGCGTATCGGGAGGTGGCTACACCTTC. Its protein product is CASSVSGGGYTF. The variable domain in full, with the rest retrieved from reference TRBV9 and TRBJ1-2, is DSGVTQTPKHLITATGQRVTLRCSPRSGDLSVYWYQQSLDQGLQFLIQYYNGEERAKGNILERFSAQQFPDLHSELNLSSLELGDSALYFCASSVSGGGYTFGSGTRLTVV.

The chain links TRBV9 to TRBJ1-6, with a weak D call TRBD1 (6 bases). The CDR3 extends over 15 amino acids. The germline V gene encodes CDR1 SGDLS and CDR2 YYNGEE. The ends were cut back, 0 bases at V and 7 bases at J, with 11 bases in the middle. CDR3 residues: CASSVAFRGNSPLHF. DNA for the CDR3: TGTGCCAGCAGCGTAGCCTTCAGGGGAAATTCACCCCTCCACTTT.

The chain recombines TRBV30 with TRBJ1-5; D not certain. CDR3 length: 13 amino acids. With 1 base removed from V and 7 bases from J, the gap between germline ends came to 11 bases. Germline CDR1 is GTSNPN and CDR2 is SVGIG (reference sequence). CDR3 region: CAWSALGSQPQHF. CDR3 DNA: TGTGCCTGGAGTGCCCTCGGATCACAGCCCCAGCATTTT.